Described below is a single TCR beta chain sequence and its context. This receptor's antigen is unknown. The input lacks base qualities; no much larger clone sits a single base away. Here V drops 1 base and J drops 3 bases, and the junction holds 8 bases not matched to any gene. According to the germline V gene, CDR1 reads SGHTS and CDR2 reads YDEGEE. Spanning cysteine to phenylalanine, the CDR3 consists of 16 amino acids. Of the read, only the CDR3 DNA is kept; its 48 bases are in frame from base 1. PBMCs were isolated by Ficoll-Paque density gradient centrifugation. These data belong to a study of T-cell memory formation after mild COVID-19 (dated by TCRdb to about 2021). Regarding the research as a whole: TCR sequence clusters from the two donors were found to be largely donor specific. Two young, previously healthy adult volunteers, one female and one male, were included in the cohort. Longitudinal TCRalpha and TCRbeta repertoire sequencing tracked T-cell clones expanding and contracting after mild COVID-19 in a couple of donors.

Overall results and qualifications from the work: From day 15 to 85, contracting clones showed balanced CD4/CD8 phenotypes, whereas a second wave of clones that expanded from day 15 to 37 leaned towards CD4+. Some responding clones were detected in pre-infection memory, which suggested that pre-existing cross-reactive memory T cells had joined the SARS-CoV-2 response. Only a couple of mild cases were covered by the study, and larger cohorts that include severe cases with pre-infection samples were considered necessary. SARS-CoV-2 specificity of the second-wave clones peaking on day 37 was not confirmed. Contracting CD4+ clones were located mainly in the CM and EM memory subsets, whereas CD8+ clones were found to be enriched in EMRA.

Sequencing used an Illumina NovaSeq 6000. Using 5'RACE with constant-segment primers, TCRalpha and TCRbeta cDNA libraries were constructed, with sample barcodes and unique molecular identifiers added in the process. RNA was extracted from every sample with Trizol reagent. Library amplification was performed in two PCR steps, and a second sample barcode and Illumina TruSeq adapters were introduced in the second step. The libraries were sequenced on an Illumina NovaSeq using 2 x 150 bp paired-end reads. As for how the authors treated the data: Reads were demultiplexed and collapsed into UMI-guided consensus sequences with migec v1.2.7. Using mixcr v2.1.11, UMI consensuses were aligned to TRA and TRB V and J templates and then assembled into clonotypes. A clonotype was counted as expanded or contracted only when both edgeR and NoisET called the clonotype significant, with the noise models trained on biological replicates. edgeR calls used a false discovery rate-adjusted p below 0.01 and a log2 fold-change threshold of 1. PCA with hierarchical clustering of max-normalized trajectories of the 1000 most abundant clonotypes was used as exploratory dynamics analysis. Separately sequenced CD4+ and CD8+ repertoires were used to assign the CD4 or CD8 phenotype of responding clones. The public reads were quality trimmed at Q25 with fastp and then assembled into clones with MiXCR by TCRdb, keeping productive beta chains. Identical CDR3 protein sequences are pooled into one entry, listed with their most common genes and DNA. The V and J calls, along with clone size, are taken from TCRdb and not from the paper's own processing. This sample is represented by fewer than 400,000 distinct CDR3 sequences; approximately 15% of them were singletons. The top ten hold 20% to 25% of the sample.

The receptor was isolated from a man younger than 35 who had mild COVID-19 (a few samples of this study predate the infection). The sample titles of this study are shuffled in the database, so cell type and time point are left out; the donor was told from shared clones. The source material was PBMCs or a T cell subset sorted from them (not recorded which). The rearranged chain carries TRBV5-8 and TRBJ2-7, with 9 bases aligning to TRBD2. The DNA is TGTGCCAGCAGCTTGTCTTTGACTAGCGGACGCTACGAGCAGTACTTC. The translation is CASSLSLTSGRYEQYF.